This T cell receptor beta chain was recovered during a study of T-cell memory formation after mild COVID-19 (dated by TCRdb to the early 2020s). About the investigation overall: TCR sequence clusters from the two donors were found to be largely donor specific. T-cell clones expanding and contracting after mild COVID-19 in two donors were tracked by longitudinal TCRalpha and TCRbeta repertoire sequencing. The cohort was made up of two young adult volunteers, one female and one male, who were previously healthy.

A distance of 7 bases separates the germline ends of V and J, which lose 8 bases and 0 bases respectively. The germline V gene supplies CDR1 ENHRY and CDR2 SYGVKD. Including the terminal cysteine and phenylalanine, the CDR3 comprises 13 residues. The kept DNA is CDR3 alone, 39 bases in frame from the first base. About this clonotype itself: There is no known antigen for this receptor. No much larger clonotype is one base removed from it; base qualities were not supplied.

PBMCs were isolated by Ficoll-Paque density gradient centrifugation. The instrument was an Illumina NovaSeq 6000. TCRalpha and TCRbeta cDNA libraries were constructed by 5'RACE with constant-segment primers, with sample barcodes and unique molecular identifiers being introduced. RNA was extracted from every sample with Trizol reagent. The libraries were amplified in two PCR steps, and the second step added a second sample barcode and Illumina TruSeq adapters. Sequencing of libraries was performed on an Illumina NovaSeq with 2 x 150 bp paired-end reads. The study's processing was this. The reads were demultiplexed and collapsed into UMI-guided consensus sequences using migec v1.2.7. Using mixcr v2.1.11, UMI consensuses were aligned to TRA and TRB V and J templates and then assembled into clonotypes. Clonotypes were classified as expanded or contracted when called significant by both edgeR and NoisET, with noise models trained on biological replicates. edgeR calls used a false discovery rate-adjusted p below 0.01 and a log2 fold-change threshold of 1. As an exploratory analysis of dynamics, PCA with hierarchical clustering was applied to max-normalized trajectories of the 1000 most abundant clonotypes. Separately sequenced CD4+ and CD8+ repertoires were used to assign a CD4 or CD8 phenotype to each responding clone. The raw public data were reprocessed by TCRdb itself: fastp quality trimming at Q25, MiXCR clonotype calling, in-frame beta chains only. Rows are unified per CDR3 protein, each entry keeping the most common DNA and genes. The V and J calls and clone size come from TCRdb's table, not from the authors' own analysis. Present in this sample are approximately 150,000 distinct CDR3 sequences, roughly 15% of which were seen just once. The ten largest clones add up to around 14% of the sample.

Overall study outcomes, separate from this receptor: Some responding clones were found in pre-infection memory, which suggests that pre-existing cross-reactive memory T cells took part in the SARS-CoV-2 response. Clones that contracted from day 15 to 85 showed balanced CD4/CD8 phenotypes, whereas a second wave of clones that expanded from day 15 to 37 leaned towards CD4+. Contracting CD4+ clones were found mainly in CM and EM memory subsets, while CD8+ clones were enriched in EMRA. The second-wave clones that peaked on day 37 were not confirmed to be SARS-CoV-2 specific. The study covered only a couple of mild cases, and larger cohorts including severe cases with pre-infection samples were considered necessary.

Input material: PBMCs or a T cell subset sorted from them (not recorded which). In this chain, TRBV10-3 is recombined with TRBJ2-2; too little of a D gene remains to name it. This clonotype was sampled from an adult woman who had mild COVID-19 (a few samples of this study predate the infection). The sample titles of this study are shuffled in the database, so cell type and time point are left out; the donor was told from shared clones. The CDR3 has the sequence CAIADPNTGELFF. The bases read TGTGCCATCGCGGATCCGAACACCGGGGAGCTGTTTTTT.